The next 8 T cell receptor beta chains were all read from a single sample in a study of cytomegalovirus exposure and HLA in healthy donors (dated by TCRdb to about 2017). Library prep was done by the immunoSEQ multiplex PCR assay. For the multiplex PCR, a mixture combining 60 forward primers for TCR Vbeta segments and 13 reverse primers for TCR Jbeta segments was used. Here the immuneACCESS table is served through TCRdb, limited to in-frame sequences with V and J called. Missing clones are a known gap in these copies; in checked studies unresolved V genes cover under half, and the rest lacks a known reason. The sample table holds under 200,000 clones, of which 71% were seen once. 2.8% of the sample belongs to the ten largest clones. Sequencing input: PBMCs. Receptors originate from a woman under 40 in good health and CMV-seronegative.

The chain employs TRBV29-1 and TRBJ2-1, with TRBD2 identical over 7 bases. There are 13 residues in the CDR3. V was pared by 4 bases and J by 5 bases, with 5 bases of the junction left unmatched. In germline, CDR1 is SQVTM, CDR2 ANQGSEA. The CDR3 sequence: CSVGAAGDNEQFF. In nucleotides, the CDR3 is TGCAGCGTTGGGGCGGCGGGAGACAATGAGCAGTTCTTC.

The CDR3 coding sequence is TGTGCCAGTAGGGGGCCGGACGCCTATAATTCACCCCTCCACTTT. This encodes CASRGPDAYNSPLHF. The chain uses TRBV19 and TRBJ1-6; possible D gene TRBD1, 5 bases. The CDR3 spans 15 residues. Germline lookup yields CDR1 LNHDA and CDR2 SQIVND (reference sequence). V lost 6 bases and J 2 bases, leaving 11 bases between the germline ends.

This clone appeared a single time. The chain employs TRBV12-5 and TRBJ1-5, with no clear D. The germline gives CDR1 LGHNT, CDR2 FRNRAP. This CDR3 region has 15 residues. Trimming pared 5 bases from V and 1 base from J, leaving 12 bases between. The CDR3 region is CASGRGLSSNQPQHF. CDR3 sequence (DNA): TGTGCTAGTGGTCGAGGCTTATCGAGCAATCAGCCCCAGCATTTT.

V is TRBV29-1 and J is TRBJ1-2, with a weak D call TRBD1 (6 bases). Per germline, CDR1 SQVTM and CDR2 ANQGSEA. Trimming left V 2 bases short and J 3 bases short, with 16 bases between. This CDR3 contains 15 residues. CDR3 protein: CSVEFNGGGDYGYTF. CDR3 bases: TGCAGCGTTGAATTTAACGGGGGGGGCGACTATGGCTACACCTTC.

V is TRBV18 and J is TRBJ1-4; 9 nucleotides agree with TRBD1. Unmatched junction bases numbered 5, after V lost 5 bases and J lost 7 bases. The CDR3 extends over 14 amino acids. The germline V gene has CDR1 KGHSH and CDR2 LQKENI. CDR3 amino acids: CASSAGTGPEKLFF. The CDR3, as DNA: TGTGCCAGCTCAGCCGGGACAGGGCCTGAAAAACTGTTTTTT.

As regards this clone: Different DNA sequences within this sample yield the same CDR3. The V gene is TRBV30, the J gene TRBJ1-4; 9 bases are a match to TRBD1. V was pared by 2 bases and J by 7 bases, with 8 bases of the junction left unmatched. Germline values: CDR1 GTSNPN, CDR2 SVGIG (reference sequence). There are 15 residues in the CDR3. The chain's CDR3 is CAWSTLQGAGEKLFF. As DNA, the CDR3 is TGTGCCTGGAGTACCCTACAGGGGGCAGGTGAAAAACTGTTTTTT.

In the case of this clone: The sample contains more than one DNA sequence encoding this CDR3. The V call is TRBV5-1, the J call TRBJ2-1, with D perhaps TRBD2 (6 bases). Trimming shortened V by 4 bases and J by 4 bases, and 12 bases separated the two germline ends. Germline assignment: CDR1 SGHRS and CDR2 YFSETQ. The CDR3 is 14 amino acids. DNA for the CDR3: TGCGCCAGCAGCCCTGGGGGAGGTTACAATGAGCAGTTCTTC. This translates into CASSPGGGYNEQFF.

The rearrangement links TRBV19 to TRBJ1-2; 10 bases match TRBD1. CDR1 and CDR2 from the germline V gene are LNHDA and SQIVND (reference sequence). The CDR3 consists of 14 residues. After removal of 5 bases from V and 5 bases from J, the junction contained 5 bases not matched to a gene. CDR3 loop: CASSADRGEYGYTF. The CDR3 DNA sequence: TGTGCCAGTAGTGCGGACAGGGGGGAATATGGCTACACCTTC.